The 8 T cell receptor beta chains presented below share a single source sample, sequenced in a study of Graves' ophthalmopathy and Graves' hyperthyroidism. TCR beta CDR3 amplification used RNA transcripts. The first round was an RT-PCR with HTBI primers, and the second round was a multiplex PCR. A single record per CDR3 protein comes from TCRdb applying MiXCR to the multiplex PCR reads. There are about 550,000 distinct CDR3 sequences in the sample; under 45% occur only once, and roughly 4.5% lies in the top ten. The material sequenced was peripheral blood or thyroid tissue (not recorded which). These receptors originate from an adult man with Graves' hyperthyroidism.

This clonotype was found many times. The V gene is TRBV5-1, the J gene TRBJ2-7; 13 bases match TRBD2. The CDR3 loop spans 16 amino acids. V lost 4 bases, J lost 6 bases, and 10 bases stayed unmatched. Germline V gene data show CDR1 as SGHRS and CDR2 as YFSETQ. The CDR3 loop reads CASSVTSGGTTLEQYF. CDR3 coding DNA: TGCGCCAGCAGCGTGACTAGCGGGGGGACTACCCTCGAGCAGTACTTC.

This clonotype appeared many times. The chain combines TRBV10-2 with TRBJ2-7, with D perhaps matching TRBD1 (5 bases). The CDR3 runs 13 residues. Germline V gene lookup returns CDR1 WSHSY and CDR2 SAAADI. V was pared by 4 bases and J by 7 bases, with 14 bases between. CDR3 bases: TGCGCCAGCAGTGGTCGGCAGGGTGATGAGCAGTACTTC. This translates into CASSGRQGDEQYF.

Regarding this clonotype: Mismatch with germline at one junction end may stem from a read error. The V gene is TRBV10-2, the J gene TRBJ2-7; 7 bases are a match to TRBD1. The CDR3 consists of 15 residues. CDR1 is WSHSY and CDR2 is SAAADI in the germline V gene. The CDR3 loop reads CASMGQPPNTGELYF. The DNA for the CDR3 is TGCGCCAGCATGGGACAGCCCCCGAACACCGGGGAGCTGTACTTC.

The genes are TRBV9 and TRBJ1-1; D gene uncertain. Trimming pared 0 bases from V and 5 bases from J, leaving 8 bases between. CDR1 is SGDLS and CDR2 is YYNGEE in the germline V gene. CDR3 size: 13 residues. In nucleotides, the CDR3 is TGTGCCAGCAGCGTAGGGCGAAGGACTGAAGCTTTCTTT. Amino acids: CASSVGRRTEAFF. Full variable domain (missing parts from reference TRBV9 and TRBJ1-1): DSGVTQTPKHLITATGQRVTLRCSPRSGDLSVYWYQQSLDQGLQFLIQYYNGEERAKGNILERFSAQQFPDLHSELNLSSLELGDSALYFCASSVGRRTEAFFGQGTRLTVV.

V and J are TRBV10-3 and TRBJ2-7; 9 bases line up with TRBD1. The CDR3 consists of 15 residues. Germline V gene sequence: CDR1 ENHRY, CDR2 SYGVKD. Trimming removed 7 bases from V and 5 bases from J; junction bases left unmatched: 12. The DNA for the CDR3 is TGTGCCATCAACACCGGGACAGGGACCCTCCACGAGCAGTACTTC. Amino acid sequence: CAINTGTGTLHEQYF.

This clonotype was counted at least ten times. J is TRBJ1-2 and V is TRBV29-1; maybe TRBD1 (6 bases). V was trimmed by 7 bases and J by 6 bases, leaving 9 bases between them. The CDR3 extends over 10 amino acids. CDR1 and CDR2 from the germline V gene are SQVTM and ANQGSEA. The CDR3 bases are TGCAGCGCTTACAGGGATGGCTACACCTTC. Protein sequence: CSAYRDGYTF.

The chain uses TRBV12-3 or TRBV12-4 and TRBJ2-2; D ambiguous. V lost 6 bases and J 3 bases, leaving 23 bases between the germline ends. The CDR3 spans 18 residues. The CDR3, as DNA: TGTGCCAGCAGCCAAACTGGTCTGGCAGGACCTTACACCGGGGAGCTGTTTTTT. This encodes CASSQTGLAGPYTGELFF.

The rearrangement joins TRBV6-5 to TRBJ2-6, with D perhaps TRBD1 (5 bases). Between the trimmed V and J ends, which lost 7 bases and 2 bases, there was a span of 15 bases. The CDR3 totals 16 residues. Germline V gene lookup returns CDR1 MNHEY and CDR2 SVGAGI. The CDR3 DNA is TGTGCCAGCACTAAGGGTAGGGGCGCTGGGGCCAACGTCCTGACTTTC. It specifies CASTKGRGAGANVLTF.